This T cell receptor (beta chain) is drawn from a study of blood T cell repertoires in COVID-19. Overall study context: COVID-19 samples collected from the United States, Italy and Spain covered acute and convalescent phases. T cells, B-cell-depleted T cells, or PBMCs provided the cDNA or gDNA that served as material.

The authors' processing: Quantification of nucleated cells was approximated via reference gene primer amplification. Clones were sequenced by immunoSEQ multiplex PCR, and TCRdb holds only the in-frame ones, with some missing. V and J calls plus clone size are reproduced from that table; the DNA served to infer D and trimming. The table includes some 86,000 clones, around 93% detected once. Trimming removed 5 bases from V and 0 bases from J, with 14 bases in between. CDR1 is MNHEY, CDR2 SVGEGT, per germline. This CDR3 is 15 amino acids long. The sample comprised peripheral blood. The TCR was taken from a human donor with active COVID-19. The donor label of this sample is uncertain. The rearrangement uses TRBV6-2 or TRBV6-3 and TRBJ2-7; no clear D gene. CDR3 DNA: TGTGCCAGCAGTCCGGTACCCGGGTCCTCCTACGAGCAGTACTTC. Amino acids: CASSPVPGSSYEQYF.